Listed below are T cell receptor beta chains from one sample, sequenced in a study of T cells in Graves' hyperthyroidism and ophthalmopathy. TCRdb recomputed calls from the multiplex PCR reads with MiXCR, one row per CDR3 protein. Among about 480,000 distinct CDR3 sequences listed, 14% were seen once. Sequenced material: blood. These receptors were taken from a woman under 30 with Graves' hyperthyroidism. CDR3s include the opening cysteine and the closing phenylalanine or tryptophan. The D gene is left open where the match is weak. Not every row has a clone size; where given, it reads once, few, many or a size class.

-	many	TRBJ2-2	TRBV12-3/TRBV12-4	CASSLSRTAGELFF	TGTGCCAGCAGTTTGAGCCGGACAGCCGGGGAGCTGTTTTTT
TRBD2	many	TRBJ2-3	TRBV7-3	CASSLGLAATDTQYF	TGTGCCAGCAGCTTGGGACTAGCGGCCACAGATACGCAGTATTTT
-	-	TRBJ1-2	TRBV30	CAWRAKGDRTNYGYTF	TGTGCCTGGAGAGCGAAGGGTGATAGGACTAACTATGGCTACACCTTC
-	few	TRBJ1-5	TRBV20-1	CSALPKGGQRRWQPQHF	TGCAGTGCTCTACCTAAAGGCGGACAGCGTAGGTGGCAGCCCCAGCATTTT
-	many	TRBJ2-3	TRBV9	CASSVSSRLADTQYF	TGTGCCAGCAGCGTTTCCTCCAGGTTAGCAGATACGCAGTATTTT
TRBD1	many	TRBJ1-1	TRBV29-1	CSVEVGGGGGTEAFF	TGCAGCGTTGAAGTCGGAGGGGGCGGAGGGACTGAAGCTTTCTTT
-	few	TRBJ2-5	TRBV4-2	CASSQGQGSKETQYF	TGTGCCAGCAGCCAAGGTCAAGGGAGCAAAGAGACCCAGTACTTC
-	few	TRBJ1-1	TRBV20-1	CSAPRTRNTEAFF	TGCAGTGCTCCCCGGACCAGGAACACTGAAGCTTTCTTT
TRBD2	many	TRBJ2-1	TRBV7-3	CASSLSIASGYNEQFF	TGTGCCAGCAGCTTAAGTATTGCTAGCGGCTACAATGAGCAGTTCTTC
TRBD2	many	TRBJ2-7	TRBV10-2	CASSGGRGQPLEQYF	TGCGCCAGCAGTGGAGGGAGGGGCCAGCCACTCGAGCAGTACTTC
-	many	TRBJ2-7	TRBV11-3	CASSFSGSYEQYF	TGTGCCAGCAGCTTCTCCGGGTCCTACGAGCAGTACTTC
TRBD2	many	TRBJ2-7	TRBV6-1	CASSPLAGGPDEQYF	TGTGCCAGCAGTCCTCTAGCGGGAGGGCCCGACGAGCAGTACTTC
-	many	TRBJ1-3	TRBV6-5	CASSYGRASGNTIYF	TGTGCCAGCAGTTACGGTAGGGCTTCCGGAAACACCATATATTTT
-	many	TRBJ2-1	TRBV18	CASSPPWRNNEQFF	TGTGCCAGCTCACCACCGTGGCGGAACAATGAGCAGTTCTTC
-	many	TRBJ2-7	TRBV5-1	CASSLVSYEQYF	TGCGCCAGCAGCTTGGTCTCCTACGAGCAGTACTTC
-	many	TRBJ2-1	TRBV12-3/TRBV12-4	CASSLPERNEQFF	TGTGCCAGCAGTTTGCCTGAACGCAATGAGCAGTTCTTC
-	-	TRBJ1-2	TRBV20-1	CSARSGTYGYTF	TGCAGTGCTAGATCAGGGACCTATGGCTACACCTTC
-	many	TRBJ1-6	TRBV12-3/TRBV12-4	CASSLAGRNSPLHF	TGTGCCAGCAGTTTAGCAGGGCGAAATTCACCCCTCCACTTT
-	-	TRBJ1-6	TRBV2	CASSEASSDLSYNSPLHF	TGTGCCAGCAGTGAAGCGAGCAGCGACCTCTCCTATAATTCACCCCTCCACTTT
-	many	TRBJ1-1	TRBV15	CATSYTGNTEAFF	TGTGCCACCAGCTACACTGGTAACACTGAAGCTTTCTTT
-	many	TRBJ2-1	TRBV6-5	CASSYSWTGNEQFF	TGTGCCAGCAGTTACTCGTGGACGGGGAATGAGCAGTTCTTC
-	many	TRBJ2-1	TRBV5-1	CASSLESLNEQFF	TGCGCCAGCAGCTTAGAATCCTTGAATGAGCAGTTCTTC
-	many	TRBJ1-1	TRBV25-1	CASSEGRDWNTEAFF	TGTGCCAGCAGTGAAGGTAGAGATTGGAACACTGAAGCTTTCTTT
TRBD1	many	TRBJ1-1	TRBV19	CASSTTGWVVTEAFF	TGTGCCAGTAGTACGACAGGGTGGGTTGTGACTGAAGCTTTCTTT
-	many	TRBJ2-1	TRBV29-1	CSVAPSGENEQFF	TGCAGCGTTGCACCTTCAGGGGAAAATGAGCAGTTCTTC
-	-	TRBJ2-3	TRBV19	CASSIDGVTQYF	TGTGCCAGTAGTATTGACGGGGTTACGCAGTATTTT
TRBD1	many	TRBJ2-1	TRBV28	CASSYPTYRDRGRNEQFF	TGTGCCAGCAGCTACCCGACCTACCGGGACAGGGGGCGGAATGAGCAGTTCTTC
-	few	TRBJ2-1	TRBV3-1	CASSQDWGDNEQFF	TGTGCCAGCAGCCAAGATTGGGGCGACAATGAGCAGTTCTTC
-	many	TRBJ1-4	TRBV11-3	CASSSGRRNEKLFF	TGTGCCAGCAGCTCCGGACGGAGAAATGAAAAACTGTTTTTT
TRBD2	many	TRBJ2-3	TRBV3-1	CASSQEWTSFQRTDTQYF	TGTGCCAGCAGCCAAGAGTGGACTAGCTTCCAGCGCACAGATACGCAGTATTTT
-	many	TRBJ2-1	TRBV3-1	CASYGGVSYNEQFF	TGTGCCAGTTACGGCGGGGTCTCCTACAATGAGCAGTTCTTC
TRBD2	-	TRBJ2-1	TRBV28	CASSSLAGLGDNERFF	TGTGCCAGCAGTTCTCTAGCGGGACTCGGGGACAATGAGCGTTTCTTC
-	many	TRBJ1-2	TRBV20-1	CSARRGQGIHGYTF	TGCAGTGCTAGGCGGGGTCAGGGCATTCATGGCTACACCTTC
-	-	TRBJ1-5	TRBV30	CAWSVTALDQPQHF	TGTGCCTGGAGTGTAACTGCCTTGGATCAGCCCCAGCATTTT
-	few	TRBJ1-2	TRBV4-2	CASSQDNKGPLGFGYTF	TGTGCCAGCAGCCAAGACAATAAGGGGCCTCTTGGATTCGGCTACACCTTC
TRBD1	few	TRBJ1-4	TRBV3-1	CATQTGGAEKLFF	TGTGCCACACAGACAGGGGGCGCCGAAAAACTGTTTTTT
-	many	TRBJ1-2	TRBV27	CASTAFGGLDGYTF	TGTGCCAGCACCGCCTTCGGGGGTCTAGATGGCTACACCTTC
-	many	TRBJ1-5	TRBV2	CASKRTRNQPQHF	TGTGCCAGCAAAAGGACGCGTAATCAGCCCCAGCATTTT
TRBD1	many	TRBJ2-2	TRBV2	CASTNPGQGTGELFF	TGTGCCAGCACCAACCCGGGACAGGGGACCGGGGAGCTGTTTTTT
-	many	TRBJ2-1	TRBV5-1	CASNSWGSRNEQFF	TGCGCCAGCAACTCCTGGGGGTCACGCAATGAGCAGTTCTTC
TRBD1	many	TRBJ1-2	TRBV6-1	CASSYRQGYYGYTF	TGTGCCAGCAGTTATAGACAGGGATACTATGGCTACACCTTC
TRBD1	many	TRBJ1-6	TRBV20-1	CSARVSRDRASPLHF	TGCAGTGCTAGAGTTTCCCGGGACAGGGCTTCACCCCTCCACTTT
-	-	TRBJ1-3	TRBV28	CASSWGFRSGNTIYF	TGTGCCAGCAGTTGGGGTTTTCGCTCTGGAAACACCATATATTTT
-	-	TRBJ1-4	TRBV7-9	CAISPGSTYTGNEKLFF	TGTGCCATCTCCCCGGGATCAACTTATACCGGTAATGAAAAACTGTTTTTT
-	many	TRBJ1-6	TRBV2	CASRTAQISYNSPLHF	TGTGCCAGCAGGACAGCACAGATCTCCTATAATTCACCCCTCCACTTT
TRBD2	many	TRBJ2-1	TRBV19	CASRVREGHDEQFF	TGTGCCAGTAGGGTGCGGGAGGGCCACGATGAGCAGTTCTTC
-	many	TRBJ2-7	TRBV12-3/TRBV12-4	CASSLWDLYEQYF	TGTGCCAGCAGTTTATGGGACCTATACGAGCAGTACTTC
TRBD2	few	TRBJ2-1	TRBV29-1	CSVELRLSGSSYNEQFF	TGCAGCGTTGAGCTAAGGCTAAGCGGGAGCTCCTACAATGAGCAGTTCTTC
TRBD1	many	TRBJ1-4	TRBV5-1	CASSSGTGDEKLFF	TGTGCCAGCAGTTCGGGGACAGGGGACGAAAAACTGTTTTTT
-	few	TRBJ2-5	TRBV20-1	CSTLGAWAQYF	TGCAGTACCCTGGGAGCTTGGGCCCAGTACTTC
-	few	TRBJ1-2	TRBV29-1	CSVEGYTF	TGCAGCGTTGAAGGCTACACCTTC
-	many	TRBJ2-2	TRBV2	CASPDLNGELFF	TGTGCCTCCCCAGACCTGAACGGGGAGCTGTTTTTT
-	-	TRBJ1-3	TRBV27	CASSRRSSGNTIYF	TGTGCCAGCAGTCGTAGGTCCTCTGGAAACACCATATATTTT
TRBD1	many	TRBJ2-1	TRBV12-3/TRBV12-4	CASRLRQGADNEQFF	TGTGCCAGCAGGCTCCGACAGGGGGCCGACAATGAGCAGTTCTTC
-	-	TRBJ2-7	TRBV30	CAWSVLPSEYEQYF	TGTGCCTGGAGTGTTTTGCCCTCGGAGTACGAGCAGTACTTC
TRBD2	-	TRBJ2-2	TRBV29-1	CSVALGAGANTGELFF	TGCAGCGTCGCCCTCGGGGCGGGGGCGAACACCGGGGAGCTGTTTTTT
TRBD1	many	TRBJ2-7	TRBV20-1	CSANRGDYEQYF	TGCAGTGCCAACAGGGGAGACTACGAGCAGTACTTC
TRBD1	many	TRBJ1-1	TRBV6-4	CASSRDSHPTAEAFF	TGTGCCAGCAGTCGGGACAGCCACCCAACCGCTGAAGCTTTCTTT
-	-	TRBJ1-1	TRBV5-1	CASSPTGNTEALF	TGCGCCAGCAGCCCAACGGGGAACACTGAAGCTCTCTTT